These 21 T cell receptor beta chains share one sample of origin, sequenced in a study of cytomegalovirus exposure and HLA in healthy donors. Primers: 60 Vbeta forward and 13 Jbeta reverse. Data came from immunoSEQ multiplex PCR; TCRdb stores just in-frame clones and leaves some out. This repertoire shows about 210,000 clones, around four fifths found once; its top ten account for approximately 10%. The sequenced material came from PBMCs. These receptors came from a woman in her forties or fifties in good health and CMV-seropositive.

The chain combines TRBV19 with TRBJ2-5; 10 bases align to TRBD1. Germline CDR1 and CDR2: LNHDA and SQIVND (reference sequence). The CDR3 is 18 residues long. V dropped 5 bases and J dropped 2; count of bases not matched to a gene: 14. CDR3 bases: TGTGCCAGTAGTGCCTCCCCGGGACAGGGGATGGGACAAGAGACCCAGTACTTC. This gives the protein CASSASPGQGMGQETQYF. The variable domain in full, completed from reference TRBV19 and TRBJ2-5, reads DGGITQSPKYLFRKEGQNVTLSCEQNLNHDAMYWYRQDPGQGLRLIYYSQIVNDFQKGDIAEGYSVSREKKESFPLTVTSAQKNPTAFYLCASSASPGQGMGQETQYFGPGTRLLVL.

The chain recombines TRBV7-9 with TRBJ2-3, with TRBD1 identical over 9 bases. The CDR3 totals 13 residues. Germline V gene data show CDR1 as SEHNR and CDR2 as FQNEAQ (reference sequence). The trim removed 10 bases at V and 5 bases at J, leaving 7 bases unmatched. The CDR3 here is CATGGTGRDTQYF. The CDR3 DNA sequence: TGTGCCACCGGCGGGACAGGGAGAGATACGCAGTATTTT.

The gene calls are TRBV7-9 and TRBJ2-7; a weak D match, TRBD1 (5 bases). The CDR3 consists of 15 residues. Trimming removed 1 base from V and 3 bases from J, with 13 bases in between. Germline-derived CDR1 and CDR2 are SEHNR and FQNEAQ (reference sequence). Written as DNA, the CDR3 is TGTGCCAGCAGCTTAGAGTCGGGCAGGGACTACGAGCAGTACTTC. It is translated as CASSLESGRDYEQYF.

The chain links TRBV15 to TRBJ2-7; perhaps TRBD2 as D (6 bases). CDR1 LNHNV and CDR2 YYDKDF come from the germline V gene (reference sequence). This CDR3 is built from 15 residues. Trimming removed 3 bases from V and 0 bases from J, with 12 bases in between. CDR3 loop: CATSSLRDSSYEQYF. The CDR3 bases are TGTGCCACCAGCAGCCTCCGGGACTCCTCCTACGAGCAGTACTTC. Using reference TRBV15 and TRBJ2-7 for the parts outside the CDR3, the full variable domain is DAMVIQNPRYQVTQFGKPVTLSCSQTLNHNVMYWYQQKSSQAPKLLFHYYDKDFNNEADTPDNFQSRRPNTSFCFLDIRSPGLGDTAMYLCATSSLRDSSYEQYFGPGTRLTVT.

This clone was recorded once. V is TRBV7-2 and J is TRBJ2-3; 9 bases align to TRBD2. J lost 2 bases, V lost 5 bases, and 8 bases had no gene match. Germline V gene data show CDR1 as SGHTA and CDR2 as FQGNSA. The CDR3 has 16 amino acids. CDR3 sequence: CASSLQRGALTDTQYF. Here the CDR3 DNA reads TGTGCCAGCAGCCTCCAGCGGGGGGCCCTCACAGATACGCAGTATTTT. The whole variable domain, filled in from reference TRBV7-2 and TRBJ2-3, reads GAGVSQSPSNKVTEKGKDVELRCDPISGHTALYWYRQSLGQGLEFLIYFQGNSAPDKSGLPSDRFSAERTGGSVSTLTIQRTQQEDSAVYLCASSLQRGALTDTQYFGPGTRLTVL.

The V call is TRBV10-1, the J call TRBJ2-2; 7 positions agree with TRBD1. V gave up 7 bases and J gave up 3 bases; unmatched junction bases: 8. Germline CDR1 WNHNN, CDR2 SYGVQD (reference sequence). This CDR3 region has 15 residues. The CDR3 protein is CASTYRGWDTGELFF. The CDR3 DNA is TGCGCCAGCACATACAGGGGATGGGACACCGGGGAGCTGTTTTTT.

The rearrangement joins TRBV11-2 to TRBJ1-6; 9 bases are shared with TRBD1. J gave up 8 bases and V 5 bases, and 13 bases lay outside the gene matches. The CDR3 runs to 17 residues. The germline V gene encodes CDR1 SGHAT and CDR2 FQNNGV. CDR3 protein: CASSRATGGASYSPLHF. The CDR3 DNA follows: TGTGCCAGCAGCCGTGCCACAGGGGGCGCGTCGTATTCACCCCTCCACTTT.

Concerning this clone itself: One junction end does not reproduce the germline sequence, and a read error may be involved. Here the CDR3 DNA reads TGTGCCAGCAGCCCCGGGGGGGCCGATACGAAGTATTTT. It codes for CASSPGGADTKYF. This chain links TRBV7-3 with TRBJ2-3; 8 nucleotides match TRBD2. Germline V gene lookup returns CDR1 SGHTA and CDR2 FQGTGA. The CDR3 runs 13 residues.

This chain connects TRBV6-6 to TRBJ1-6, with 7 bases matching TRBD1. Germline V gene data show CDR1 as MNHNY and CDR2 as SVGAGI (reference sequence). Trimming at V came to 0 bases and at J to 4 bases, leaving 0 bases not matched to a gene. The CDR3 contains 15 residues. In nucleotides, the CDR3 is TGTGCCAGCAGTTACTCGACAGGGTATAATTCACCCCTCCACTTT. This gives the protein CASSYSTGYNSPLHF.

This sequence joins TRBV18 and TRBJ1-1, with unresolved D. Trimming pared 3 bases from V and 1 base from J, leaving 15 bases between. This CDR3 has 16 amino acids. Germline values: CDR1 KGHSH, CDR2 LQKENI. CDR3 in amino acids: CASSPPRGLGNTEAFF. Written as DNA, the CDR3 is TGTGCCAGCTCACCGCCACGCGGGCTGGGGAACACTGAAGCTTTCTTT.

In DNA form, the CDR3 reads TGTGCCAGCAGCTTGCGTCTAGCGGGGGGATCAGATACGCAGTATTTT. Its translation: CASSLRLAGGSDTQYF. The rearrangement links TRBV5-6 to TRBJ2-3; the match to TRBD2 covers 11 bases. The germline V gene encodes CDR1 SGHDT and CDR2 YYEEEE. CDR3 size: 16 residues. Trimming removed 1 base from V and 4 bases from J; junction bases left unmatched: 5.

The CDR3 DNA follows: TGTGCCAGCAGTTTCGGACATCTCACTGAAGCTTTCTTT. Residues: CASSFGHLTEAFF. The chain is built from TRBV2 and TRBJ1-1; D may be TRBD1 (5 bases). Germline V gene data show CDR1 as SNHLY and CDR2 as FYNNEI. V lost 5 bases and J lost 4, with 11 bases in between. This CDR3 is 13 amino acids long.

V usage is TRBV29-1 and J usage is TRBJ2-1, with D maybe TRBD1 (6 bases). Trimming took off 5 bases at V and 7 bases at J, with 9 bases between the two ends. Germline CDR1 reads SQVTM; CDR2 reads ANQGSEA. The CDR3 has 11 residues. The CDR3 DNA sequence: TGCAGCGTTCCAGGGGTAAATGAGCAGTTCTTC. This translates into CSVPGVNEQFF.

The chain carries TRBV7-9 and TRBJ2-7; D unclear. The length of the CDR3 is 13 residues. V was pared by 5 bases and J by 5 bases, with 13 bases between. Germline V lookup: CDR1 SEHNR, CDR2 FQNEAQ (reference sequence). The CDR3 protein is CASSLTGPHEQYF. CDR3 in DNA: TGTGCCAGCAGCCTGACTGGTCCCCACGAGCAGTACTTC. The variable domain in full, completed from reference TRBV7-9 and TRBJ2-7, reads DTGVSQNPRHKITKRGQNVTFRCDPISEHNRLYWYRQTLGQGPEFLTYFQNEAQLEKSRLLSDRFSAERPKGSFSTLEIQRTEQGDSAMYLCASSLTGPHEQYFGPGTRLTVT.

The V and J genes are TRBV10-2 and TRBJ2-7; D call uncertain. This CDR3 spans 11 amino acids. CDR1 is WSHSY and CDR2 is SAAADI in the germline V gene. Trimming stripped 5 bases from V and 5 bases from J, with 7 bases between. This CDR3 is CASSRQNEQYF. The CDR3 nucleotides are TGCGCCAGCAGTCGACAAAACGAGCAGTACTTC.

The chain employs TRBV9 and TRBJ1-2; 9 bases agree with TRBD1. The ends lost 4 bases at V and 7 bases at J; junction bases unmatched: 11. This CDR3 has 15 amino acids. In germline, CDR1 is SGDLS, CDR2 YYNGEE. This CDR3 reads CASSPRTGEPAGYTF. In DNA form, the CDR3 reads TGTGCCAGCAGCCCCCGGACAGGGGAGCCCGCTGGCTACACCTTC.

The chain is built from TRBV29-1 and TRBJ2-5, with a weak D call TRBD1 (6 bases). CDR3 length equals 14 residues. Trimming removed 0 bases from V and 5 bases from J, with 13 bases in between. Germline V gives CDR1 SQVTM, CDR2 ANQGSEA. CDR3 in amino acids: CSVEDRSGDETQYF. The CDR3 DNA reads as TGCAGCGTTGAAGATCGGTCAGGGGATGAGACCCAGTACTTC.

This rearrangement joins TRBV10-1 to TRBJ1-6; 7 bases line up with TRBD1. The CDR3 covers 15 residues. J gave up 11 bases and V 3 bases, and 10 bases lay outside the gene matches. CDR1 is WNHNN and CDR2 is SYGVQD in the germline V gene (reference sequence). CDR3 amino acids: CASSDRDRRRAPLHF. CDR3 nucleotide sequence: TGCGCCAGCAGTGACCGGGACAGAAGGAGGGCACCCCTCCACTTT.

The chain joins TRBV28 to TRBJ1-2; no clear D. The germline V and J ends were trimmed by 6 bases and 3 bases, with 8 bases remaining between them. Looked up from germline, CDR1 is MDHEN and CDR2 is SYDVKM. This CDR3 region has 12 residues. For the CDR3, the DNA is TGTGCCAGCAGGTACCCAGACTATGGCTACACCTTC. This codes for CASRYPDYGYTF.

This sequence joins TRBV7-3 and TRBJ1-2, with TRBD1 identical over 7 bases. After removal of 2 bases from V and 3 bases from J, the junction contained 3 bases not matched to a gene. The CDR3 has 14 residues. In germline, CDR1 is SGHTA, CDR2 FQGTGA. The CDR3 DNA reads TGTGCCAGCAGCTTAGAGGGGGCCGACTATGGCTACACCTTC. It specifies CASSLEGADYGYTF. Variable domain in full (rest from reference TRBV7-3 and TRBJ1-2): GAGVSQTPSNKVTEKGKYVELRCDPISGHTALYWYRQSLGQGPEFLIYFQGTGAADDSGLPNDRFFAVRPEGSVSTLKIQRTERGDSAVYLCASSLEGADYGYTFGSGTRLTVV.

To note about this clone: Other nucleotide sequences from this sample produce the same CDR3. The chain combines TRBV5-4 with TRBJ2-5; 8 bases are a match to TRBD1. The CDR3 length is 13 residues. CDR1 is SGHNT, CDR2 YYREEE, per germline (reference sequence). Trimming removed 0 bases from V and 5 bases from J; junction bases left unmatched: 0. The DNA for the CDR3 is TGTGCCAGCAGCTTGGACAGGGGGGAGACCCAGTACTTC. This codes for CASSLDRGETQYF.